This entry lists 15 T cell receptor beta chains sequenced from one sample in a study of cytomegalovirus exposure and HLA in healthy donors. Sequencing used immunoSEQ multiplex PCR; TCRdb keeps in-frame clones, though not all of them. The sample consists of 140,000 or so clones, approximately 90% of them appearing once. Specimen: PBMCs. The receptor source for this set is a woman in her thirties in good health and CMV-seropositive.

The J gene is TRBJ2-4, the V gene TRBV5-6; D ambiguous. The CDR3 is 16 residues long. Germline-derived CDR1 and CDR2 are SGHDT and YYEEEE. Trimming shortened V by 1 base and J by 0 bases, and 11 bases separated the two germline ends. CDR3 nucleotide sequence: TGTGCCAGCAGCTTGTTCTATAACTTAGCCAAAAACATTCAGTACTTC. Translated, it gives CASSLFYNLAKNIQYF.

This clone was observed a single time. This chain uses TRBV27 with TRBJ1-4, with D hard to call. This CDR3 is 16 amino acids long. Germline V gene sequence: CDR1 MNHEY, CDR2 SMNVEV (reference sequence). Trimming stripped 3 bases from V and 2 bases from J, with 13 bases between. The CDR3 spells CASSLIPVSTNEKLFF. CDR3 DNA sequence: TGTGCCAGCAGTTTGATCCCGGTTTCCACTAATGAAAAACTGTTTTTT.

The chain recombines TRBV10-2 with TRBJ2-3; 8 bases line up with TRBD1. Germline CDR1 and CDR2: WSHSY and SAAADI. V lost 1 base, J lost 4 bases, and 13 bases stayed unmatched. This CDR3 is 18 amino acids long. The chain's CDR3 is CASSELRGRGRGADTQYF. The DNA for the CDR3 is TGCGCCAGCAGTGAGTTGAGGGGCAGGGGGCGCGGGGCAGATACGCAGTATTTT.

The gene calls are TRBV5-1 and TRBJ2-3, with 8 bases fitting TRBD1. This CDR3 spans 15 amino acids. Germline V lookup: CDR1 SGHRS, CDR2 YFSETQ. V was pared by 4 bases and J by 3 bases, with 7 bases of the junction left unmatched. CDR3 sequence reads: CASSRGQGKTDTQYF. The CDR3 bases are TGCGCCAGCAGCAGAGGACAGGGTAAAACAGATACGCAGTATTTT. Drawing the rest from reference TRBV5-1 and TRBJ2-3, the complete variable domain is KAGVTQTPRYLIKTRGQQVTLSCSPISGHRSVSWYQQTPGQGLQFLFEYFSETQRNKGNFPGRFSGRQFSNSRSEMNVSTLELGDSALYLCASSRGQGKTDTQYFGPGTRLTVL.

The chain combines TRBV14 with TRBJ2-3; possible D gene TRBD2, 5 bases. CDR1 is SGHDN, CDR2 FVKESK, per germline. This CDR3 is 14 amino acids long. V was cut by 4 bases and J by 1 base, with 9 bases left in between. The CDR3 reads CASSPDYRTDTQYF. Here the CDR3 DNA reads TGTGCCAGCAGCCCTGACTACCGCACAGATACGCAGTATTTT.

V is TRBV4-2 and J is TRBJ2-4; 12 nucleotides match TRBD2. In germline, CDR1 is LGHNA, CDR2 YNFKEQ. Trimming at V came to 3 bases and at J to 0 bases, leaving 6 bases not matched to a gene. The CDR3 totals 18 residues. CDR3 region: CASSQDGTSGLAKNIQYF. CDR3 DNA: TGTGCCAGCAGCCAGGACGGGACTAGCGGGCTAGCCAAAAACATTCAGTACTTC.

This clone showed up just once. The chain carries TRBV13 and TRBJ1-2; 8 bases fit TRBD1. Trimming at V came to 5 bases and at J to 7 bases, leaving 18 bases not matched to a gene. Germline lookup yields CDR1 PRHDT and CDR2 FYEKMQ (reference sequence). The CDR3 length is 17 residues. CDR3 amino acids: CASSQGPPFDRGSGYTF. The CDR3 DNA is TGTGCCAGCAGCCAGGGCCCTCCTTTTGACAGGGGTAGTGGCTACACCTTC.

V and J are TRBV6-5 and TRBJ1-5, with 7 nucleotides matching TRBD1. The CDR3 totals 16 residues. V lost 0 bases, J lost 1 base, and 3 bases stayed unmatched. From germline, CDR1 is MNHEY and CDR2 SVGAGI. The CDR3, as DNA: TGTGCCAGCAGTTACTCGCCAGGGGGAAGCAATCAGCCCCAGCATTTT. Its protein is CASSYSPGGSNQPQHF.

The V gene is TRBV28, the J gene TRBJ1-1; D is undetermined. Germline-derived CDR1 and CDR2 are MDHEN and SYDVKM. Trimming removed 4 bases from V and 1 base from J, with 10 bases in between. CDR3 length: 14 amino acids. Here the CDR3 DNA reads TGTGCCAGCAGTTCGCAGTCAGGGAACACTGAAGCTTTCTTT. This translates into CASSSQSGNTEAFF.

This chain links TRBV6-5 with TRBJ2-1; possibly TRBD1 for D (5 bases). CDR3 length: 13 residues. CDR1 and CDR2 from the germline V gene are MNHEY and SVGAGI. Trimming cost V 5 bases and J 3 bases, with 8 bases left between them. The CDR3 loop is CASSGTGYNEQFF. CDR3 DNA: TGTGCCAGCAGTGGAACAGGCTACAATGAGCAGTTCTTC.

The J gene is TRBJ2-7, the V gene TRBV11-3, with D perhaps TRBD2 (5 bases). The CDR3 is 13 amino acids. The germline gives CDR1 SGHNT, CDR2 YENEEA. V lost 0 bases and J lost 5, with 8 bases in between. In nucleotides, the CDR3 is TGTGCCAGCAGCTTAGATCGGGGTAACGAGCAGTACTTC. This encodes CASSLDRGNEQYF.

This sequence joins TRBV7-6 and TRBJ2-7; 7 bases are shared with TRBD1. CDR3 length equals 14 residues. From germline, CDR1 is SGHVS and CDR2 FNYEAQ. Trimming at V came to 3 bases and at J to 4 bases, leaving 6 bases not matched to a gene. CDR3 bases: TGTGCCAGCAGCTTGTGGACAGGAGGATACGAGCAGTACTTC. This encodes CASSLWTGGYEQYF.

This chain links TRBV2 with TRBJ2-7; D gene ambiguous. Per the germline V gene, CDR1 is SNHLY and CDR2 is FYNNEI. Trimming shortened V by 3 bases and J by 2 bases, and 11 bases separated the two germline ends. The CDR3 has 14 amino acids. The CDR3 DNA is TGTGCCAGCAGTGATTCTCGGGTCACCTACGAGCAGTACTTC. Its translation is CASSDSRVTYEQYF.

The table lists this clone with a few counts. The chain uses TRBV10-2 and TRBJ2-7; 9 bases fit TRBD2. J lost 7 bases, V lost 5 bases, and 9 bases had no gene match. There are 14 residues in the CDR3. The germline CDR1 and CDR2 sequences are WSHSY and SAAADI. DNA of the CDR3: TGCGCCAGCAGTCCTCTTAGCGGGAGTAATGAGCAGTACTTC. Its translation: CASSPLSGSNEQYF.

This sequence joins TRBV9 and TRBJ2-3, with 7 bases fitting TRBD2. Losses at the gene ends were 0 bases for V and 3 bases for J; bases not matched to a gene: 7. CDR3 length: 16 residues. CDR1 is SGDLS, CDR2 YYNGEE, per germline. The chain's CDR3 is CASSVAGTGGTDTQYF. The CDR3 DNA reads TGTGCCAGCAGCGTAGCGGGGACCGGGGGGACAGATACGCAGTATTTT.